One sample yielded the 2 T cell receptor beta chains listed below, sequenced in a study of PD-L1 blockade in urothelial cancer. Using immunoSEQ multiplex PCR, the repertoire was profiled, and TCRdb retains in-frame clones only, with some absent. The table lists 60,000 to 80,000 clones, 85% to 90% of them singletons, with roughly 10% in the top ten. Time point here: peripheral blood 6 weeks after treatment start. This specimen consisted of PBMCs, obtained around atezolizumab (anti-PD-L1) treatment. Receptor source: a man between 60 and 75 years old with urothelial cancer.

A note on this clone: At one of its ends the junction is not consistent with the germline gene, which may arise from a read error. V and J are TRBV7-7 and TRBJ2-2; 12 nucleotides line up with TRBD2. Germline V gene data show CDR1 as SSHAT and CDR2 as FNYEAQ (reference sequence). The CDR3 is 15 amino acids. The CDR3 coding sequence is TGTGCTAGCAGTTCTACTAGCGGGGGGTACGGGGAGCTGTTTTTT. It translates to CASSSTSGGYGELFF.

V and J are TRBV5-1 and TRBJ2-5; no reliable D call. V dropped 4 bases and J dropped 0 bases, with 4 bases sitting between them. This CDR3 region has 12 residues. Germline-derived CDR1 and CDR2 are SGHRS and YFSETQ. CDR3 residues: CASSPNQETQYF. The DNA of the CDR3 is TGCGCCAGCAGCCCCAACCAAGAGACCCAGTACTTC.